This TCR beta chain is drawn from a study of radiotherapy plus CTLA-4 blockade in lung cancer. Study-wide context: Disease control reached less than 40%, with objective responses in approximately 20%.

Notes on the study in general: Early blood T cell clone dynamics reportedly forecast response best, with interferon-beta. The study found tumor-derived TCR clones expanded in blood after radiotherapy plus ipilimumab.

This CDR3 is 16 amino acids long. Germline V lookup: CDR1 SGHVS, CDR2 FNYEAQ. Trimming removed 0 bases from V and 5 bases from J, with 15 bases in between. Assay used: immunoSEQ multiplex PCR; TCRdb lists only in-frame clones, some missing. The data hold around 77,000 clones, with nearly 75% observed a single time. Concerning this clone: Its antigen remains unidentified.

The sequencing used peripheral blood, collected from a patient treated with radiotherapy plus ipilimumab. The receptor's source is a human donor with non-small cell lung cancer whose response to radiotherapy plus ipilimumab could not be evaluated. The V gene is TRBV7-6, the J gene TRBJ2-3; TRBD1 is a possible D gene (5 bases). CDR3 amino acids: CASSLAVTERGDTQYF. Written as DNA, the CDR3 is TGTGCCAGCAGCTTAGCGGTCACAGAAAGGGGAGATACGCAGTATTTT.